This T cell receptor beta chain was recorded in a study of T cells in Graves' hyperthyroidism and ophthalmopathy. The germline gives CDR1 DFQATT, CDR2 SNEGSKA (reference sequence). Trimming pared 2 bases from V and 1 base from J, leaving 18 bases between. The CDR3 totals 17 residues. For Graves' hyperthyroidism to be stable, ophthalmopathy could not progress within 18 months. The source of the PBMCs was over 8.5 ml of fresh peripheral blood. The TCR beta CDR3 regions underwent amplification using RNA transcripts as the source. The primer set for the first-round RT-PCR of the TCR CDR3 was HTBI. One entry per CDR3 protein results from TCRdb running MiXCR on the multiplex PCR reads. The sample includes 550,000 to 800,000 distinct CDR3 sequences, about 17% seen only once; the top ten take about 8.4%. This clonotype was found many times.

The V and J genes are TRBV20-1 and TRBJ2-1; the D gene is possibly TRBD2 (5 bases). The TCR comes from a young man with Graves' hyperthyroidism. Specimen: blood. CDR3: CSARLGREARSYNEQFF. CDR3 nucleotides: TGCAGTGCTAGACTAGGGAGAGAAGCTCGGTCCTACAATGAGCAGTTCTTC.